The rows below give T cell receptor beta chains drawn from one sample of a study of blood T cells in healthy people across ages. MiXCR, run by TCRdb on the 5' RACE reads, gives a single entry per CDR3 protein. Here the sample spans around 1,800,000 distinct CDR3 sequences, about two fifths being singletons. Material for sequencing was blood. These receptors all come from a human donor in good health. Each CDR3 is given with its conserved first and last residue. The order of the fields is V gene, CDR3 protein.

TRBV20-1 CSASGLAGISKGQYF
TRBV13 CASSLRHTQGGHYGYTF
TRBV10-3 CAISSSGGYTF
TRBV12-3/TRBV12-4 CASSFTSGAKKLFF
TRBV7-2 CASSSTSRGYGYTF
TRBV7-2 CASSFDSRDGYTF
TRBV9 CASSRVGGEIYNEQFF
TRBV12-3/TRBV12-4 CAGSADRAGGGGYTF
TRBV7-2 CASSLQTDLSGANVLTF
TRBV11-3 CASSSSRGSLRGSSFF
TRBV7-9 CASSGRTGLNSPLHF
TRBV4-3 CASSQRTGVGVYEQYF
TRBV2 CASRAGTSGGAQFF
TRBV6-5 CACSYSASREQYF
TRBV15 CATSRDADPNQPQHF
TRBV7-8 CASSQRTAYNEQFF
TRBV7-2 CASSSTDREYEQYF
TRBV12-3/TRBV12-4 CASSPNTGGDTEAFF
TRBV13 CASSRNTDYGNTIYF
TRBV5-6 CASSFGTTRRPQHF
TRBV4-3 CASSQELALKQYF
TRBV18 CASSPDRENYGYTF
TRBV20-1 CSAPPGQVQETQYF
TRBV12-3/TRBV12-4 CASSPSGGGGYGYTF
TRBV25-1 CASSKGVLENGYTF
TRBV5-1 CASSSPYGGASEAFF
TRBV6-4 CASSPWAGQIYGYTF
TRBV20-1 CSARDSASGGANNEQFF
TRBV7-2 CASSLGRETGDGNSPLHF
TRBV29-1 CSVEDHRDLNTEAFF
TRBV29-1 CSVGPGPGRTYEQYF
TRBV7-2 CASSSGLAGARGTQYF
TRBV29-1 CSVRGGPYTEAFF
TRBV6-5 CASSTGGYTDTQYF
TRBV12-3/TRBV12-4 CASTQTLRAAPYEQYF
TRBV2 CASSEGGSEAFF
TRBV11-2 CASSLRGETAAYGYTF
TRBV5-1 CASRGGTGELFF
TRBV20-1 CSAGRFDSFQETQYF